Listed below are T cell receptor beta chains from one sample, sequenced in a study of T cell responses to AZD1222 COVID-19 vaccine. Clones were read by immunoSEQ multiplex PCR, and TCRdb kept only the in-frame ones, dropping some. The sample includes roughly 46,000 clones, 88% seen only once; the top ten take 20% to 25%. The sequenced sample was peripheral blood, obtained 28 days after the second AZD1222 dose. Receptors originate from an adult who received the AZD1222 COVID-19 vaccine. Each CDR3 is given with its conserved first and last residue. A D gene is named only where the DNA matches it firmly. The size of a clone is reported for some rows only, either as once, few or many, or as a class for expanded clones.

d_gene: NA
j_gene: TRBJ2-2
v_gene: TRBV18
abundance: once
CDR3aa: CASSPWSFGELFF

d_gene: NA
j_gene: TRBJ2-7
v_gene: TRBV5-5
abundance: NA
CDR3aa: CASSAAAGLTNEQYF

d_gene: NA
j_gene: TRBJ2-1
v_gene: TRBV6-1
abundance: once
CDR3aa: CASSERTSYNEQFF

d_gene: NA
j_gene: TRBJ2-7
v_gene: TRBV15
abundance: NA
CDR3aa: CATSTGTLREQYF

d_gene: NA
j_gene: TRBJ1-4
v_gene: TRBV7-9
abundance: NA
CDR3aa: CASRNTGWEKLFF

d_gene: NA
j_gene: TRBJ1-2
v_gene: TRBV18
abundance: NA
CDR3aa: CASSMRYGYTF

d_gene: NA
j_gene: TRBJ1-1
v_gene: TRBV7-2
abundance: NA
CDR3aa: CASSPGHRNTEAFF

d_gene: NA
j_gene: TRBJ2-1
v_gene: TRBV7-2
abundance: NA
CDR3aa: CASSLDSSSYNEQFF

d_gene: NA
j_gene: TRBJ1-2
v_gene: TRBV7-9
abundance: few
CDR3aa: CASSIWGADGYTF

d_gene: NA
j_gene: TRBJ2-2
v_gene: TRBV29-1
abundance: NA
CDR3aa: CSVESLPAANTGELFF

d_gene: TRBD1
j_gene: TRBJ1-5
v_gene: TRBV19
abundance: NA
CDR3aa: CASSRDGTGAYSNQPQHF

d_gene: TRBD2
j_gene: TRBJ2-2
v_gene: TRBV7-2
abundance: NA
CDR3aa: CASSLRASGGAGELFF

d_gene: TRBD2
j_gene: TRBJ2-4
v_gene: TRBV4-2
abundance: medium-sized
CDR3aa: CASSQDGGLAGGNIQYF

d_gene: NA
j_gene: TRBJ2-1
v_gene: TRBV7-9
abundance: NA
CDR3aa: CASSLVATNEQFF

d_gene: NA
j_gene: TRBJ1-6
v_gene: TRBV29-1
abundance: NA
CDR3aa: CSVEDPVPDRRGYNSPLHF

d_gene: TRBD2
j_gene: TRBJ2-1
v_gene: TRBV9
abundance: NA
CDR3aa: CASSVSGGSYNEQFF

d_gene: NA
j_gene: TRBJ1-3
v_gene: TRBV20-1
abundance: NA
CDR3aa: CSLFSGNTIYF

d_gene: TRBD1
j_gene: TRBJ1-5
v_gene: TRBV5-8
abundance: NA
CDR3aa: CASSAGQGNQPQHF

d_gene: TRBD1
j_gene: TRBJ1-6
v_gene: TRBV5-6
abundance: NA
CDR3aa: CASRAGQGSLHF

d_gene: NA
j_gene: TRBJ1-1
v_gene: TRBV3-1/TRBV3-2
abundance: NA
CDR3aa: CASSSQGSTEAFF

d_gene: TRBD1
j_gene: TRBJ2-7
v_gene: TRBV29-1
abundance: NA
CDR3aa: CSVLTGVTYEQYF

d_gene: NA
j_gene: TRBJ1-5
v_gene: TRBV5-1
abundance: NA
CDR3aa: CASSQTGGSNQPQHF

d_gene: TRBD1
j_gene: TRBJ1-4
v_gene: TRBV5-3
abundance: once
CDR3aa: CARSFGQGASGEKLFF

d_gene: TRBD2
j_gene: TRBJ2-1
v_gene: TRBV30
abundance: NA
CDR3aa: CASRTLAGGNNEQFF

d_gene: NA
j_gene: TRBJ2-1
v_gene: TRBV19
abundance: NA
CDR3aa: CASSIVGGSSYNEQFF

d_gene: TRBD2
j_gene: TRBJ2-3
v_gene: TRBV14
abundance: NA
CDR3aa: CASSPGLAGTDTQYF

d_gene: TRBD1
j_gene: TRBJ1-1
v_gene: TRBV12-5
abundance: once
CDR3aa: CASGWGQVITEAFF

d_gene: NA
j_gene: TRBJ1-2
v_gene: TRBV5-4
abundance: NA
CDR3aa: CASSVGTETNYGYTF

d_gene: NA
j_gene: TRBJ2-1
v_gene: TRBV3-1/TRBV3-2
abundance: NA
CDR3aa: CASSPGDGNNEQFF

d_gene: TRBD1
j_gene: TRBJ1-6
v_gene: TRBV25-1
abundance: once
CDR3aa: CASRGQGTNSPLHF

d_gene: NA
j_gene: TRBJ2-1
v_gene: TRBV5-1
abundance: once
CDR3aa: CASSLDRGGTTYNEQFF

d_gene: NA
j_gene: TRBJ2-5
v_gene: TRBV7-6
abundance: NA
CDR3aa: CASSPGPGQMTQETQYF

d_gene: NA
j_gene: TRBJ2-1
v_gene: TRBV12-3/TRBV12-4
abundance: NA
CDR3aa: CASSSLDRNEQFF

d_gene: NA
j_gene: TRBJ2-7
v_gene: TRBV12-3/TRBV12-4
abundance: NA
CDR3aa: CASSLSISYEQYF

d_gene: NA
j_gene: TRBJ1-1
v_gene: TRBV7-3
abundance: NA
CDR3aa: CASSPPPQGSTEAFF

d_gene: NA
j_gene: TRBJ1-2
v_gene: TRBV4-2
abundance: NA
CDR3aa: CASSQEGSNNYGYTF

d_gene: NA
j_gene: TRBJ2-1
v_gene: TRBV6-4
abundance: NA
CDR3aa: CASSVQGGYNEQFF

d_gene: NA
j_gene: TRBJ2-7
v_gene: TRBV4-3
abundance: few
CDR3aa: CASSQEKAVNYEQYF

d_gene: NA
j_gene: TRBJ2-1
v_gene: TRBV7-9
abundance: NA
CDR3aa: CASSPQGGNEQFF

d_gene: TRBD1
j_gene: TRBJ2-7
v_gene: TRBV6-1
abundance: NA
CDR3aa: CASSEWGTGAYEQYF

d_gene: NA
j_gene: TRBJ2-2
v_gene: TRBV4-2
abundance: NA
CDR3aa: CASSQERRELNTGELFF

d_gene: NA
j_gene: TRBJ1-2
v_gene: TRBV6-5
abundance: NA
CDR3aa: CASSYRDRNGYTF

d_gene: TRBD1
j_gene: TRBJ1-4
v_gene: TRBV29-1
abundance: NA
CDR3aa: CSVRRDTRQGEKLFF

d_gene: TRBD1
j_gene: TRBJ1-1
v_gene: TRBV6-2/TRBV6-3
abundance: NA
CDR3aa: CASSGTARTEAFF

d_gene: NA
j_gene: TRBJ1-5
v_gene: TRBV9
abundance: few
CDR3aa: CASSVGTTSNQPQHF

d_gene: TRBD2
j_gene: TRBJ2-5
v_gene: TRBV2
abundance: once
CDR3aa: CASRKSLAGGETQYF

d_gene: NA
j_gene: TRBJ1-6
v_gene: TRBV30
abundance: NA
CDR3aa: CAWSGVGNSPLHF

d_gene: TRBD2
j_gene: TRBJ2-7
v_gene: TRBV7-9
abundance: few
CDR3aa: CASSSGLTYEQYF

d_gene: NA
j_gene: TRBJ1-6
v_gene: TRBV27
abundance: NA
CDR3aa: CASSLSTPGPFSYNSPLHF

d_gene: TRBD2
j_gene: TRBJ2-7
v_gene: TRBV9
abundance: NA
CDR3aa: CASSPSGREGLYEQYF

d_gene: NA
j_gene: TRBJ1-1
v_gene: TRBV11-2
abundance: NA
CDR3aa: CASNSPSGTEAFF